The source of this TCR beta chain is a study of T-cell memory formation after mild COVID-19. Study results and limitations: Shrinking CD4+ clones resided mostly in CM and EM, and CD8+ ones in EMRA. Pre-infection memory held some responding clones, suggesting pre-existing cross-reactive T cells responded.

CDR1 and CDR2 from the germline V gene are WSHSY and SAAADI. Trimming removed 5 bases at V and 2 bases at J, with 13 bases between. The CDR3 spans 14 residues. TCR alpha and TCR beta cDNA libraries carrying sample barcodes and UMIs came from 5'RACE with constant-segment primers. One entry per CDR3 protein results from TCRdb running MiXCR on the 5' RACE reads. The sample holds around 180,000 distinct CDR3 sequences; roughly 17% are singletons and the top ten take approximately 2.2%. This clonotype was observed at least ten times. What it recognizes is unknown. This TCR was recovered from an adult woman who had mild COVID-19 (a few samples of this study predate the infection). Cell type and time point are not known. This chain connects TRBV10-2 to TRBJ2-7; D is unresolved. Specimen: PBMCs or a T cell subset sorted from them (not recorded which). CDR3 amino acids: CASSFDGAAYEQYF. The CDR3 DNA follows: TGCGCCAGCAGTTTTGACGGCGCGGCCTACGAGCAGTACTTC.